The 10 T cell receptor beta chains reported below all come from one sample, sequenced in a study of Ad26.COV2.S vaccination and SARS-CoV-2 variants. Treatment denoted: around 19 received Ad26.COV2.S at low or high dose, single or two shots; about 5 received placebo; per-sample allocation not given. The samples date from day 63 after the first vaccine or placebo injection. Sequencing used immunoSEQ multiplex PCR; TCRdb keeps in-frame clones, though not all of them. The sample contains 430,000 or so clones, around 90% of which appear only once. The sequenced sample was peripheral blood, obtained in a trial of Ad26.COV2.S vaccine versus placebo. The receptors stem from a person aged 18-65 years who received the Ad26.COV2.S COVID-19 vaccine or a placebo.

In nucleotides, the CDR3 is TGTGCCAGCAGCTTAGCACCGTCGAACACTGAAGCTTTCTTT. This translates into CASSLAPSNTEAFF. This chain uses TRBV11-2 with TRBJ1-1; D is unclear. Per the germline V gene, CDR1 is SGHAT and CDR2 is FQNNGV. The length of the CDR3 is 14 residues. V dropped 1 base and J dropped 1 base, with 7 bases sitting between them.

This chain connects TRBV28 to TRBJ2-7; D remains ambiguous. The CDR3 covers 13 residues. From germline, CDR1 is MDHEN and CDR2 SYDVKM. V dropped 2 bases and J dropped 1 base, with 6 bases sitting between them. The CDR3 DNA follows: TGTGCCAGCAGTTTAGTGGGATCCTACGAGCAGTACTTC. It codes for CASSLVGSYEQYF.

The J gene is TRBJ1-1, the V gene TRBV5-6; no reliable D call. Deletions cut 1 base from V and 7 bases from J, with 14 bases between. This CDR3 has 14 residues. Germline loops: CDR1 SGHDT, CDR2 YYEEEE. The CDR3 nucleotides are TGTGCCAGCAGCTTGTACTCTGGGCACCTTGAAGCTTTCTTT. Protein product: CASSLYSGHLEAFF.

The rearrangement joins TRBV23-1 to TRBJ2-3; a weak D match, TRBD2 (6 bases). TRBV23-1 is assigned to the ORF class and has an uncertain function. Between the trimmed V and J ends, which lost 4 bases and 0 bases, there was a span of 14 bases. This CDR3 has 16 amino acids. The CDR3 DNA follows: TGCGCCAGCAGTCCGCCCCGACTAGGTAGCACAGATACGCAGTATTTT. Amino acid sequence: CASSPPRLGSTDTQYF.

The chain links TRBV11-3 to TRBJ2-3; D remains ambiguous. The V gene's germline CDR1 is SGHNT and CDR2 YENEEA. Deletions cut 8 bases from V and 3 bases from J, with 12 bases between. This CDR3 has 13 residues. CDR3 in DNA: TGTGCCAGCCCCGGCAGAAAGACAGATACGCAGTATTTT. Protein product: CASPGRKTDTQYF. Full variable domain (remainder filled in from reference TRBV11-3 and TRBJ2-3): EAGVVQSPRYKIIEKKQPVAFWCNPISGHNTLYWYLQNLGQGPELLIRYENEEAVDDSQLPKDRFSAERLKGVDSTLKIQPAELGDSAVYLCASPGRKTDTQYFGPGTRLTVL.

This clone was seen a handful of times. This chain connects TRBV27 to TRBJ2-1; 8 bases match TRBD2. The V and J ends lost 6 bases and 8 bases, in that order; junction bases with no gene match: 9. Germline V CDR1 and CDR2: MNHEY, SMNVEV (reference sequence). The CDR3 has 14 amino acids. The CDR3 loop is CASSGGGAGHEQFF. CDR3 in DNA: TGTGCCAGCAGCGGGGGGGGCGCAGGGCATGAGCAGTTCTTC.

This clone was picked up one time. J is TRBJ2-7 and V is TRBV2; 9 positions agree with TRBD2. J lost 2 bases, V lost 5 bases, and 4 bases had no gene match. Germline V gene lookup returns CDR1 SNHLY and CDR2 FYNNEI. The CDR3 is made up of 14 amino acids. CDR3 DNA: TGTGCCAGCAGTAGAGCGGGAGGCACCTACGAGCAGTACTTC. This codes for CASSRAGGTYEQYF. Full variable domain (rest looked up from reference TRBV2 and TRBJ2-7): EPEVTQTPSHQVTQMGQEVILRCVPISNHLYFYWYRQILGQKVEFLVSFYNNEISEKSEIFDDQFSVERPDGSNFTLKIRSTKLEDSAMYFCASSRAGGTYEQYFGPGTRLTVT.

V and J are TRBV5-4 and TRBJ2-7, with 7 bases lining up with TRBD1. Germline loops: CDR1 SGHNT, CDR2 YYREEE (reference sequence). The V and J ends lost 4 bases and 4 bases, in that order; junction bases with no gene match: 2. The CDR3 consists of 12 residues. CDR3 sequence (DNA): TGTGCCAGCAGCAAACAGGGGTACGAGCAGTACTTC. Its translation is CASSKQGYEQYF. The whole variable domain, remainder taken from reference TRBV5-4 and TRBJ2-7, is ETGVTQSPTHLIKTRGQQVTLRCSSQSGHNTVSWYQQALGQGPQFIFQYYREEENGRGNFPPRFSGLQFPNYSSELNVNALELDDSALYLCASSKQGYEQYFGPGTRLTVT.

This chain joins TRBV5-6 and TRBJ1-6; TRBD1 aligns across 7 bases. The germline V gene has CDR1 SGHDT and CDR2 YYEEEE. V gave up 1 base and J gave up 7 bases; unmatched junction bases: 5. CDR3 size: 15 residues. The CDR3 reads CASSLIMTGNSPLHF. CDR3 DNA: TGTGCCAGCAGCTTGATCATGACAGGGAATTCACCCCTCCACTTT. Complete variable domain (other parts from reference TRBV5-6 and TRBJ1-6): DAGVTQSPTHLIKTRGQQVTLRCSPKSGHDTVSWYQQALGQGPQFIFQYYEEEERQRGNFPDRFSGHQFPNYSSELNVNALLLGDSALYLCASSLIMTGNSPLHFGNGTRLTVT.

The chain carries TRBV7-2 and TRBJ2-5; D unresolved. Germline V CDR1 and CDR2: SGHTA, FQGNSA. Trimming shortened V by 4 bases and J by 5 bases, and 14 bases separated the two germline ends. The CDR3 extends over 14 amino acids. The CDR3 nucleotides read TGTGCCAGCAGCTCACGGGCCGCGTGGGAGACCCAGTACTTC. It is translated as CASSSRAAWETQYF.